This entry lists 18 T cell receptor beta chains sequenced from one sample in a study of T cells expressing NK-cell markers. TCRdb reanalyzed the 5' RACE reads, giving one entry per CDR3 protein sequence and no DNA. Here the sample table reports approximately 420,000 distinct CDR3 sequences. The sequencing input was blood T cells: a sorted CD56 or NKG2C T cell subset, CD4+ or CD8+ T cells, or bulk PBMC T cells (not recorded which). These TCRs come from a woman aged 45-65 years in good health.

This rearrangement joins TRBV13 to TRBJ2-1; checking the TCRdb D call of TRBD2 is not possible without DNA. The CDR3 spans 15 residues. Germline-derived CDR1 and CDR2 are PRHDT and FYEKMQ (reference sequence). CDR3 residues: CASSIRLEAYNEQFF.

The J gene is TRBJ2-1, the V gene TRBV20-1. CDR3 size: 11 residues. The germline V gene encodes CDR1 DFQATT and CDR2 SNEGSKA (reference sequence). The chain's CDR3 is CSATTLLEQFF.

V gene TRBV28 combines with J gene TRBJ1-5; TCRdb names TRBD1, which stays unverified in the absence of DNA. The CDR3 length is 15 residues. Germline CDR1 reads MDHEN; CDR2 reads SYDVKM. The CDR3 loop is CASSQGVLRNQPQHF.

The J gene is TRBJ1-1, the V gene TRBV6-5. Germline lookup yields CDR1 MNHEY and CDR2 SVGAGI. The length of the CDR3 is 16 residues. The CDR3 protein is CASSYSNVLGNTEAFF.

The genes are TRBV24-1 and TRBJ2-1. This CDR3 has 12 amino acids. The germline V gene has CDR1 KGHDR and CDR2 SFDVKD. The CDR3 here is CATSDPSDEQFF.

V gene TRBV6-9 combines with J gene TRBJ2-4; the TCRdb D gene call, TRBD2, has no DNA to confirm it. This CDR3 is 17 amino acids long. The germline V gene has CDR1 MNHGY and CDR2 SVAAGI. CDR3 region: CASSSCSGRAEKNIQYF.

This chain joins TRBV5-1 and TRBJ2-3; TCRdb's D call, TRBD2, is unchecked because there is no DNA. CDR1 SGHRS and CDR2 YFSETQ come from the germline V gene. The CDR3 runs to 16 residues. The CDR3 loop reads CASSLEGPNKWDTQYF.

The chain links TRBV27 to TRBJ2-1; with no DNA, the TCRdb D assignment of TRBD2 cannot be verified. CDR3 length equals 14 residues. Germline CDR1 MNHEY, CDR2 SMNVEV (reference sequence). The CDR3 reads CASRRLAGDNEQFF.

The rearrangement uses TRBV5-1 and TRBJ2-1. This CDR3 has 15 residues. Germline CDR1 reads SGHRS; CDR2 reads YFSETQ. This CDR3 reads CASSLDGSTYNEQFF.

V is TRBV5-1 and J is TRBJ2-1; TCRdb selects TRBD1, and the lack of DNA leaves this call unchecked. From germline, CDR1 is SGHRS and CDR2 YFSETQ. The CDR3 has 14 amino acids. The CDR3 loop is CASRPGQGSNEQFF.

This chain connects TRBV5-1 to TRBJ2-7; TCRdb proposes TRBD1, but this gene call is untestable without DNA. CDR3 length equals 16 residues. In germline, CDR1 is SGHRS, CDR2 YFSETQ. The CDR3 protein is CASSSGVRGAADEQYF.

V usage is TRBV25-1 and J usage is TRBJ1-2. Germline lookup yields CDR1 MGHDK and CDR2 SYGVNS. The CDR3 runs 11 residues. CDR3 sequence: CASGFGDGYTF.

The chain uses TRBV30 and TRBJ2-6; TCRdb's D gene call, TRBD1, goes unchecked for lack of DNA. Germline V CDR1 and CDR2: GTSNPN, SVGIG (reference sequence). The CDR3 sequence is 18 residues long. The CDR3: CAQGGGETDLSGANVLTF.

The chain joins TRBV12-3 or TRBV12-4 to TRBJ2-2; no DNA is available, so the TRBD2 call from TCRdb remains unchecked. The CDR3 length is 15 residues. The CDR3 spells CASSLLAGGPGELFF.

This chain links TRBV20-1 with TRBJ2-1; TCRdb indicates TRBD2, and absent DNA this call remains unverified. The CDR3 spans 15 residues. Looked up from germline, CDR1 is DFQATT and CDR2 is SNEGSKA (reference sequence). CDR3 residues: CSAEGTSGRAAPQFF.

CDR3 amino acids: CASRRLLTSGRNTDTQYF. This chain links TRBV27 with TRBJ2-3; TCRdb calls TRBD2, which cannot be checked without DNA. The germline V gene encodes CDR1 MNHEY and CDR2 SMNVEV (reference sequence). This CDR3 contains 18 residues.

The genes are TRBV15 and TRBJ2-3. Germline loops: CDR1 LNHNV, CDR2 YYDKDF (reference sequence). This CDR3 region has 14 residues. The CDR3 sequence is CATSSISGADTQYF.

This chain links TRBV4-2 with TRBJ2-7; TCRdb's D call of TRBD1 is untestable without DNA. Germline lookup yields CDR1 LGHNA and CDR2 YNFKEQ. There are 16 residues in the CDR3. CDR3 sequence reads: CASSPRRDRGFYEQYF.